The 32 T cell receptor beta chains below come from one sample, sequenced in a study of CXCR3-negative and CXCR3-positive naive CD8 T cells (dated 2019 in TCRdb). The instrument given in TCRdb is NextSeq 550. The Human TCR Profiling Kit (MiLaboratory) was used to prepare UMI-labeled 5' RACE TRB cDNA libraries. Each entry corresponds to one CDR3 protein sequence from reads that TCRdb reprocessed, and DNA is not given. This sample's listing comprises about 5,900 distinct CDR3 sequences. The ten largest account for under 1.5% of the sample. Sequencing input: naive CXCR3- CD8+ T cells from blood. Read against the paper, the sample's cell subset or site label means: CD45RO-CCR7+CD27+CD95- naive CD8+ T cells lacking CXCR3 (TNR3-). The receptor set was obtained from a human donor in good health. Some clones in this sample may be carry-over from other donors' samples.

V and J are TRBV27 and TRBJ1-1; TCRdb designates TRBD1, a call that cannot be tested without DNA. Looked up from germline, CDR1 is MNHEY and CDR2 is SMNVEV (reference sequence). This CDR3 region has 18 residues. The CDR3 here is CASRKQGEGNLMNTEAFF.

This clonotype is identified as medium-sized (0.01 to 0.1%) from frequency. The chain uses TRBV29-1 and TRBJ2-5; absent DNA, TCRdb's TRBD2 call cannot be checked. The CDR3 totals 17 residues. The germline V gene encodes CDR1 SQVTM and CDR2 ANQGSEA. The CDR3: CSVDGTATNPYKETQYF.

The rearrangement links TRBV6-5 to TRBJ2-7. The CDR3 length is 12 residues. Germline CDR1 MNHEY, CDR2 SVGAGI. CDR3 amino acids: CASSYRGYEQYF.

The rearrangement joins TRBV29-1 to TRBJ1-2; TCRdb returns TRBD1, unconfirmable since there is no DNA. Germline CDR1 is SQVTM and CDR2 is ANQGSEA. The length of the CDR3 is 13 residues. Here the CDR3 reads CSVALTGGTGYTF.

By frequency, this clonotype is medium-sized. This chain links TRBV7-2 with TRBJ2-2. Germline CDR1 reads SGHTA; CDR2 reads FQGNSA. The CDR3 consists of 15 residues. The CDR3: CASTLWGSNTGELFF.

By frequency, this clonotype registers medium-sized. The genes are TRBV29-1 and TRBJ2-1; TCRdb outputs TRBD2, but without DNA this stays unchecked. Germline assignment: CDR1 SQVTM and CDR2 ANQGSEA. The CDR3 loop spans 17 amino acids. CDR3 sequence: CSVEWRTIGAGVNEQFF.

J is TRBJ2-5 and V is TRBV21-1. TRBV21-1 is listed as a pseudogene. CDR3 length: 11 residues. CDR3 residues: CASTNSGTQYF.

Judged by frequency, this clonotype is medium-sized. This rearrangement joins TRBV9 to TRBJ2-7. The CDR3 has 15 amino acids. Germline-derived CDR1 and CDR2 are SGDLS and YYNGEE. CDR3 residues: CASSVGAGISYEQYF. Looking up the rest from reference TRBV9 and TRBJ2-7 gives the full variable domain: DSGVTQTPKHLITATGQRVTLRCSPRSGDLSVYWYQQSLDQGLQFLIQYYNGEERAKGNILERFSAQQFPDLHSELNLSSLELGDSALYFCASSVGAGISYEQYFGPGTRLTVT.

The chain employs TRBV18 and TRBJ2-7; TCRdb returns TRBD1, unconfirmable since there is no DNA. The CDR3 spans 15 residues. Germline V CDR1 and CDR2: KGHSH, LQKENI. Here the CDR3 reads CASSPPQQGMNEQYF.

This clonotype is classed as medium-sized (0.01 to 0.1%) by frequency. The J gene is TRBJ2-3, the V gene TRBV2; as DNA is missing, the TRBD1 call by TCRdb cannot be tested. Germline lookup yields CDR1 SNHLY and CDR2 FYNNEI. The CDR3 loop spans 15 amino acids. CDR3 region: CASSGWGEGADTQYF.

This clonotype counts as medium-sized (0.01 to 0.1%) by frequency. The CDR3 loop reads CASSLVDRGTYEQYF. The V and J genes are TRBV7-2 and TRBJ2-7; absent DNA, TCRdb's TRBD1 call cannot be checked. From germline, CDR1 is SGHTA and CDR2 FQGNSA. The CDR3 is made up of 15 amino acids.

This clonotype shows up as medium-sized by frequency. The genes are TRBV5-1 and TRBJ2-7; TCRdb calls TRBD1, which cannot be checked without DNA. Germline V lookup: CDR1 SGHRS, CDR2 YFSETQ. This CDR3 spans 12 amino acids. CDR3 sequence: CASRDRDYEQYF.

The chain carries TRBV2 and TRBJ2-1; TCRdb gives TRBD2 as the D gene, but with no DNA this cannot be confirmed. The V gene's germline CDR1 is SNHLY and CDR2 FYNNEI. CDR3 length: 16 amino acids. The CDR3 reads CASSQTTGTSFGEQFF.

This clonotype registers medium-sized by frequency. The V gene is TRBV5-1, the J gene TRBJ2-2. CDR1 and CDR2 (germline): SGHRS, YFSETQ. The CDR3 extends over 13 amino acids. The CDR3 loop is CASSLFLAGELFF.

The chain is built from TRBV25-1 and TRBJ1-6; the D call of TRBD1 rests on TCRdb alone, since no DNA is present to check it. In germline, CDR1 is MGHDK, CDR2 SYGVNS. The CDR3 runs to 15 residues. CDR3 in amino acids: CASSDRDRDPSPLHF.

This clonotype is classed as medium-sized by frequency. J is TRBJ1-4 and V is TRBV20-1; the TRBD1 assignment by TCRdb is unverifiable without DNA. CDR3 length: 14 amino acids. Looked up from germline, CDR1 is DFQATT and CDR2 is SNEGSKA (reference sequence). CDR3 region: CSTITGGEGEKLFF.

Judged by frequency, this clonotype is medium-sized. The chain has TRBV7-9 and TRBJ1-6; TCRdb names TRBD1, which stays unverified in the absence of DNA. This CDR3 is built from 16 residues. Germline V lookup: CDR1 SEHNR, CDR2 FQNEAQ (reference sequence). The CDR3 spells CASRLTTGPHNSPLHF.

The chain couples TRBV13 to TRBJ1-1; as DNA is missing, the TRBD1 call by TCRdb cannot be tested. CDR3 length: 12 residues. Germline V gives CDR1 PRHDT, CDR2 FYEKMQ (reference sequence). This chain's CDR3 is CASSLGGAEAFF.

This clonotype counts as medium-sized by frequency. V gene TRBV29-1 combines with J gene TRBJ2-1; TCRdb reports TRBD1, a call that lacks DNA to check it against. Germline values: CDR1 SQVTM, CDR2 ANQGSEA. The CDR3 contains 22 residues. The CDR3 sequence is CSVEEPGQGNPLTHAVPIEQFF.

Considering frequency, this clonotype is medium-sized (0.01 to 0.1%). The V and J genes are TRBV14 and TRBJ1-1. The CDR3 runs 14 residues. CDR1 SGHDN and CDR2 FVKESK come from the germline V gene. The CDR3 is CASSPLSMRTEAFF.

CDR3 protein: CSASGVDRPYNEQFF. The rearrangement uses TRBV20-1 and TRBJ2-1; the TCRdb D gene call, TRBD1, has no DNA to confirm it. CDR3 length: 15 residues. In germline, CDR1 is DFQATT, CDR2 SNEGSKA (reference sequence).

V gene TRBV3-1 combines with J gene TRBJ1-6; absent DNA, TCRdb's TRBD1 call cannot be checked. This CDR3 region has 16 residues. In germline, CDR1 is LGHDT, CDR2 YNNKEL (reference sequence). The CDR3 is CASSQDKGRSNSPLHF.

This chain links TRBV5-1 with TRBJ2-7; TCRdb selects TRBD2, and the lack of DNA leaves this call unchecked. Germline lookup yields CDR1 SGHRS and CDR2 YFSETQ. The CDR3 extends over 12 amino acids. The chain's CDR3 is CASSPGGYEQYF.

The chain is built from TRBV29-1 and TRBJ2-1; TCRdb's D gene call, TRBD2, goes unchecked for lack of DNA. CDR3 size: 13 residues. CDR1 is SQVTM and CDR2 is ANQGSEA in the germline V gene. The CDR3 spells CSVVEGLNNEQFF.

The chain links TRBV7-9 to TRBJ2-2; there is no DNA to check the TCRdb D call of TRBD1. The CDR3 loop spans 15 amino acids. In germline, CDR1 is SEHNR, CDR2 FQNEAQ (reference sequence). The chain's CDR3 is CASSLLRENTGELFF.

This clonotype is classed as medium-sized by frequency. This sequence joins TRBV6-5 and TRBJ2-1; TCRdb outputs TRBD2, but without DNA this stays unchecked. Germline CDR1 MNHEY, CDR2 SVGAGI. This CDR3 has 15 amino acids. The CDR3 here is CASRISGSSYNEQFF.

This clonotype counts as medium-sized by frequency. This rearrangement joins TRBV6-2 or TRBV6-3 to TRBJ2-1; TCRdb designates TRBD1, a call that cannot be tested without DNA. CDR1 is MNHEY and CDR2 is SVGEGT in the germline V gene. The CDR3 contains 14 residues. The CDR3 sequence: CASSRQGGLDEQFF.

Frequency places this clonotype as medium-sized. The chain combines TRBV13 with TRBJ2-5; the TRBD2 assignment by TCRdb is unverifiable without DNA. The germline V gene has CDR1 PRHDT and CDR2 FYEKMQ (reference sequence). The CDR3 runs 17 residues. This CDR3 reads CASSPTSGSEFFETQYF.

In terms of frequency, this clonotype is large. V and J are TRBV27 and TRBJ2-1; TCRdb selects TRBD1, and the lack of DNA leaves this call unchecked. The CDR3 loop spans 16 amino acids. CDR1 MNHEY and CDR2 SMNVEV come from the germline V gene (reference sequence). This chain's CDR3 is CASSFHSPGRNNEQFF.

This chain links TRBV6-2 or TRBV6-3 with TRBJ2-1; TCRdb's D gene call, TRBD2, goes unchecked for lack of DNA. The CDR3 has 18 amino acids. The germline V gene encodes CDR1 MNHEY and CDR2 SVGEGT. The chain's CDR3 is CASTSFGTSGGLYNEQFF.

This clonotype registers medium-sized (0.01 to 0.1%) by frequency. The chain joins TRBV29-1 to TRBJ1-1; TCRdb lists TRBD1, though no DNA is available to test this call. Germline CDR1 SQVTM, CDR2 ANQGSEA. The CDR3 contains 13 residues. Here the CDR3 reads CSVLGGTGLGAFF.

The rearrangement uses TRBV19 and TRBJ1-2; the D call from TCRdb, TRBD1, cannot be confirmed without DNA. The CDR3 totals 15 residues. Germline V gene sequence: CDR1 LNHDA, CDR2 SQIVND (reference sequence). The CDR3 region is CASSGDRGFNYGYTF.